The 21 T cell receptor beta chains below were found in one sample sequenced in a study of identical twins. TCRdb re-called the 5' RACE reads through MiXCR, storing one row per CDR3 protein. Of about 100,000 distinct CDR3 sequences listed, 5.9% are singletons. The source material was memory T cells sorted from blood. The receptors were gathered from a woman aged 50 to 60 in good health.

This clonotype was picked up many times. The genes are TRBV12-3 or TRBV12-4 and TRBJ2-3, with unresolved D. V shed 6 bases and J shed 14 bases, with 18 bases lying between them. This CDR3 has 12 residues. The CDR3 coding sequence is TGTGCCAGCAGCCCTACAGCTCCTAAGATGTATTTT. It codes for CASSPTAPKMYF.

Ten or more counts support this clonotype. The V gene is TRBV4-2, the J gene TRBJ1-1; D not resolved. Trimming cost V 2 bases and J 1 base, with 11 bases left between them. Per the germline V gene, CDR1 is LGHNA and CDR2 is YNFKEQ. There are 15 residues in the CDR3. The CDR3 nucleotides read TGTGCCAGCAGCCAATCGGGGAAAGGGAACACTGAAGCTTTCTTT. Encoded protein: CASSQSGKGNTEAFF.

This clonotype was seen ten or more times. The rearrangement joins TRBV7-9 to TRBJ2-7; 7 bases agree with TRBD2. Germline loops: CDR1 SEHNR, CDR2 FQNEAQ (reference sequence). The CDR3 is 15 residues long. The trim removed 5 bases at V and 0 bases at J, leaving 7 bases unmatched. The CDR3 spells CASSPMGGNSYEQYV. The CDR3 bases are TGTGCCAGCAGCCCGATGGGAGGGAACTCCTACGAGCAGTACGTC.

The gene calls are TRBV4-1 and TRBJ2-5; D may be TRBD1 (5 bases). Per the germline V gene, CDR1 is MGHRA and CDR2 is YSYEKL. The CDR3 contains 20 residues. The V gene lost 0 bases and the J gene lost 5 bases, with 28 bases spanning the gap. The CDR3 bases are TGCGCCAGCAGCCAAGAAACATACTCCGATACCACAGGCTTTGGGGAGACCCAGTACTTC. It is translated as CASSQETYSDTTGFGETQYF.

This sequence joins TRBV6-1 and TRBJ2-3; D unclear. V lost 1 base to trimming and J lost 1 base, with 6 bases between them. Germline CDR1 MNHNS, CDR2 SASEGT. This CDR3 has 14 residues. CDR3 amino acids: CASSEGVGTDTQYF. The CDR3, as DNA: TGTGCCAGCAGTGAAGGGGTCGGCACAGATACGCAGTATTTT.

This clonotype was observed at least ten times. The V and J genes are TRBV12-3 or TRBV12-4 and TRBJ2-1; D is uncertain. V was pared by 4 bases and J by 9 bases, with 16 bases between. This CDR3 contains 14 residues. The CDR3 coding sequence is TGTGCCAGCAGTTGGGGTTCCGACTCCGGTGAGCAGTTCTTC. Protein: CASSWGSDSGEQFF.

This rearrangement joins TRBV19 to TRBJ2-2; D unresolved. Trimming took 5 bases from V and 13 from J, leaving 14 bases between them. Germline V gene sequence: CDR1 LNHDA, CDR2 SQIVND (reference sequence). This CDR3 is 12 amino acids long. The CDR3 is CASSPTLTRLFF. The CDR3 DNA reads as TGTGCCAGTAGTCCGACCCTGACTCGGCTGTTTTTT.

In its sample, this clonotype was seen many times. V is TRBV18 and J is TRBJ2-1, with D possibly being TRBD1 (5 bases). The CDR3 loop spans 14 amino acids. With 0 bases removed from V and 10 bases from J, the gap between germline ends came to 13 bases. CDR1 is KGHSH and CDR2 is LQKENI in the germline V gene. DNA for the CDR3: TGTGCCAGCTCACCACCGTGGGGCCAGAGCGAGCAGTTCTTC. It yields the protein CASSPPWGQSEQFF.

This clonotype has a count of ten or more. This rearrangement joins TRBV20-1 to TRBJ2-1; 12 positions agree with TRBD2. V shed 3 bases and J 0 bases; nucleotides not matched to a gene: 6. CDR1 is DFQATT, CDR2 SNEGSKA, per germline (reference sequence). The CDR3 extends over 17 amino acids. The CDR3 sequence: CSARGSSGRASYNEQFF. The CDR3 coding sequence is TGCAGTGCTAGGGGGTCTAGCGGGAGGGCCTCCTACAATGAGCAGTTCTTC.

The chain combines TRBV2 with TRBJ2-1; D is perhaps TRBD1 (6 bases). From germline, CDR1 is SNHLY and CDR2 FYNNEI. This CDR3 is 12 amino acids long. The ends were cut back, 3 bases at V and 10 bases at J, with 10 bases in the middle. CDR3 protein: CASSDRGREQFF. The CDR3, as DNA: TGTGCCAGCAGTGACAGGGGACGCGAGCAGTTCTTC.

The table lists this clonotype with a few counts. The chain carries TRBV12-3 or TRBV12-4 and TRBJ2-1, with 9 bases matching TRBD1. Unmatched junction bases numbered 4, after V lost 4 bases and J lost 0 bases. The CDR3 is 16 residues long. The CDR3 DNA reads TGTGCCAGCAGTTCGGGGACAGGGAGCTCCTACAATGAGCAGTTCTTC. Translation: CASSSGTGSSYNEQFF.

In this sample, this clonotype turned up many times. In nucleotides, the CDR3 is TGTGCCAGCAGGGTTGAATTAAGCACAGATACGCAGTATTTT. It codes for CASRVELSTDTQYF. V gene TRBV27 combines with J gene TRBJ2-3; D is unresolved. Germline V gives CDR1 MNHEY, CDR2 SMNVEV (reference sequence). The CDR3 covers 14 residues. V shed 6 bases and J shed 0 bases, with 10 bases lying between them.

This clonotype was detected ten times or more. The CDR3 DNA is TGCAGTGCTGCCCGCCGACAGCAGAGCCACAATGAGCAGTTCTTC. It is translated as CSAARRQQSHNEQFF. V usage is TRBV20-1 and J usage is TRBJ2-1; TRBD1 is a possible D gene (5 bases). The V gene's germline CDR1 is DFQATT and CDR2 SNEGSKA (reference sequence). The CDR3 has 15 amino acids. V shed 5 bases and J shed 5 bases, with 19 bases lying between them.

A few counts support this clonotype. V gene TRBV19 combines with J gene TRBJ2-1; 13 bases map to TRBD2. V lost 6 bases to trimming and J lost 7 bases; unmatched junction nucleotides: 6. CDR1 is LNHDA and CDR2 is SQIVND in the germline V gene (reference sequence). The CDR3 is 15 residues long. CDR3 coding DNA: TGTGCCAGTAGACCGACTAGCGGGAGGTTAAATGAGCAGTTCTTC. Translation: CASRPTSGRLNEQFF.

The sample holds many counts of this clonotype. The chain's CDR3 is CASSALAGRDTDTQYF. CDR3 bases: TGTGCCAGCAGCGCCCTAGCGGGTCGTGACACAGATACGCAGTATTTT. This chain uses TRBV9 with TRBJ2-3; 8 nucleotides agree with TRBD2. CDR1 SGDLS and CDR2 YYNGEE come from the germline V gene. The CDR3 totals 16 residues. V was pared by 3 bases and J by 2 bases, with 8 bases of the junction left unmatched.

The rearrangement joins TRBV29-1 to TRBJ1-1; D gene unclear. The germline V and J ends were trimmed by 3 bases and 4 bases, with 18 bases remaining between them. Germline CDR1 and CDR2: SQVTM and ANQGSEA. The CDR3 consists of 15 residues. In DNA form, the CDR3 reads TGCAGCGTTGACCCGGCTGGAGGGAAGGGCACTGAAGCTTTCTTT. Protein sequence: CSVDPAGGKGTEAFF.

This clonotype has a count of ten or more. The rearrangement links TRBV20-1 to TRBJ2-1; the D gene is possibly TRBD2 (5 bases). Germline V CDR1 and CDR2: DFQATT, SNEGSKA (reference sequence). The CDR3 runs to 12 residues. V lost 0 bases to trimming and J lost 12 bases, with 12 bases between them. The CDR3 DNA is TGCAGTGCTAGAGAGTCGACCGGGGTGCAGTTCTTC. It yields the protein CSARESTGVQFF.

This clonotype has at least ten counts. The CDR3 DNA follows: TGTGCCAGCACTATGGGACTAGCGGGAACAGATACGCAGTATTTT. It yields the protein CASTMGLAGTDTQYF. This chain links TRBV11-3 with TRBJ2-3, with 13 bases aligning to TRBD2. V shed 7 bases, J shed 3 bases, and the junction held 4 bases outside the gene matches. Germline CDR1 SGHNT, CDR2 YENEEA. This CDR3 has 15 residues.

The sample holds many counts of this clonotype. This chain links TRBV11-2 with TRBJ2-7; D uncertain. V was pared by 5 bases and J by 4 bases, with 15 bases between. From germline, CDR1 is SGHAT and CDR2 FQNNGV. The CDR3 is made up of 14 amino acids. The CDR3 region has the DNA TGTGCCAGCAGCGCCCAGATGGGGTGGTACGAGCAGTACGTC. This encodes CASSAQMGWYEQYV.

This clonotype was counted ten times or more. The CDR3 sequence: CATSGGRETDTQYF. DNA for the CDR3: TGTGCCACCAGTGGCGGCCGGGAGACAGATACGCAGTATTTT. The rearrangement joins TRBV24-1 to TRBJ2-3; a possible D gene is TRBD2 (6 bases). V lost 5 bases and J 3 bases, leaving 11 bases between the germline ends. The CDR3 has 14 amino acids. The V gene's germline CDR1 is KGHDR and CDR2 SFDVKD.

CDR3 nucleotides: TGTGCCAGCAGCGGTCGGGGGGCTGAGCAGTACTTC. It is translated as CASSGRGAEQYF. The chain couples TRBV11-3 to TRBJ2-7, with D perhaps TRBD2 (7 bases). The germline V gene encodes CDR1 SGHNT and CDR2 YENEEA. CDR3 length: 12 residues. Trimming removed 5 bases from V and 7 bases from J, with 12 bases in between.